These 4 T cell receptor beta chains share one sample of origin, sequenced in a study of tumor-infiltrating lymphocytes in primary liver carcinoma. Total RNA amounting to roughly 0.5 ug was the source from which TCR beta cDNA was made with a constant-region primer. It was through three nested multiplex PCR rounds of slightly modified ARM-PCR that TCR beta libraries arose. Running roughly 10 cycles apiece, the first two PCR rounds relied on TRBV1-TRBV30 forward primers together with a C-beta reverse primer. TCRdb reprocessed the multiplex PCR reads with MiXCR, giving one entry per CDR3 protein. The sample holds about 180,000 distinct CDR3 sequences; roughly 60% are singletons and the top ten take roughly 76%. Blood RNA originated from unsorted whole blood, with germline DNA additionally extracted. Sequenced input: peripheral blood. Receptors originate from a middle-aged man with primary liver carcinoma and hepatitis B virus infection.

The table lists this clonotype with a count of one. Germline is not matched at one junction end, which may reflect a read error. The chain couples TRBV6-6 to TRBJ2-5; D unresolved. Germline V gene data show CDR1 as MNHNY and CDR2 as SVGAGI (reference sequence). The CDR3 has 8 amino acids. The DNA for the CDR3 is TGTGTCAGCAGACCCTCCGACTTC. It encodes CVSRPSDF.

This clonotype came up a few times. The chain employs TRBV10-3 and TRBJ2-1; 9 bases match TRBD2. Germline CDR1 ENHRY, CDR2 SYGVKD. J was trimmed by 8 bases and V by 0 bases; bases with no gene match: 5. The CDR3 totals 15 residues. The CDR3 region has the DNA TGTGCCATCAGTGAGTCCGCTAGCGGGGAGTATGAGCAGTTCTTC. Protein sequence: CAISESASGEYEQFF.

Notes on this clonotype: One end of the junction does not line up with germline, which may come from a read error. The chain combines TRBV6-6 with TRBJ1-6; TRBD1 is a possible D gene (5 bases). The germline CDR1 and CDR2 sequences are MNHNY and SVGAGI (reference sequence). This CDR3 has 15 residues. The CDR3, as DNA: TGTGCCAACAGTCACGAGAGGGGCGAAAGGGCACCCCTCCACTTT. Its protein is CANSHERGERAPLHF.

This clonotype was found many times. Here the CDR3 DNA reads TGCGCCATCTCCGGACAGGGACCCCCCTACGAGCAGTACTTC. Its translation is CAISGQGPPYEQYF. The chain is built from TRBV10-2 and TRBJ2-7, with 8 bases fitting TRBD1. CDR3 length: 14 residues. V lost 10 bases to trimming and J lost 2 bases; unmatched junction nucleotides: 10. Looked up from germline, CDR1 is WSHSY and CDR2 is SAAADI.